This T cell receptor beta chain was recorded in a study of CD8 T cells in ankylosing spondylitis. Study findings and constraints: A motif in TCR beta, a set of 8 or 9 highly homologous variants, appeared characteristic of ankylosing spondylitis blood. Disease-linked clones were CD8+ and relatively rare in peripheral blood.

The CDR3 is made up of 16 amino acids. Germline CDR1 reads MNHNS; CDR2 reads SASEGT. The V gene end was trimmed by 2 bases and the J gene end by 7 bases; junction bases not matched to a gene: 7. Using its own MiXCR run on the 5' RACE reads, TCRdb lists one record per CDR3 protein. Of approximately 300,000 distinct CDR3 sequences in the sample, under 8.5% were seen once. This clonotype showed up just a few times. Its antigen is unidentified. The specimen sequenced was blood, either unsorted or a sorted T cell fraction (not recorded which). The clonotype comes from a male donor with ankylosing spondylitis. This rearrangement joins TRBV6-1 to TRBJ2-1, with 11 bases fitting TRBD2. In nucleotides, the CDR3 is TGTGCCAGCAGTGAACAGCCGACTAGCGGGAAGAATGAGCAGTTCTTC. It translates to CASSEQPTSGKNEQFF.